These T cell receptor beta chains were read from a single sample in a study of beta chain features in type 1 diabetes. Here immunoSEQ multiplex PCR was the method, and the copy in TCRdb shows in-frame clones only, minus some. The data show hundreds of thousands of clones, around an eighth seen once. Sequenced input: naive CD4+ T cells from blood. These receptors were taken from a man between 18 and 29 years old with type 1 diabetes. Both conserved end residues are part of each CDR3. The D gene is left open where the match is weak. Some rows have no size entry. The others give once, few or many, or a class for an expanded clone.

j_call	d_call	clone_size	v_call	cdr3_nt	cdr3_aa
TRBJ2-3	TRBD2	.	TRBV9	TGTGCCAGCAGCGTTAGCGGGGGGGGTCGTTTTAGCACAGATACGCAGTATTTT	CASSVSGGGRFSTDTQYF
TRBJ2-3	.	few	TRBV15	TGTGCCACCAGCAGTTTAGCCAAAGGGGGGGCTGGGGCAGATACGCAGTATTTT	CATSSLAKGGAGADTQYF
TRBJ1-3	.	few	TRBV29-1	TGCAGCGCAACGGTCTCTGGAAACACCATATATTTT	CSATVSGNTIYF
TRBJ1-3	.	.	TRBV28	TGTGCCAGCAGCTCCCCAGGGGAGCCACGTCGAGGAAACACCATATATTTT	CASSSPGEPRRGNTIYF
TRBJ1-2	TRBD1	.	TRBV29-1	TGCAGCGTTGCGGACAGGGATGGTAATGGCTACACCTTC	CSVADRDGNGYTF
TRBJ2-2	.	.	TRBV20-1	TGCAGTGCCACGTTCGACCGGGAGCTGTTTTTT	CSATFDRELFF
TRBJ2-2	.	.	TRBV9	TGTGCCAGCAGCGTAGGACCTCAGAACACCGGGGAGCTGTTTTTT	CASSVGPQNTGELFF
TRBJ1-4	.	.	TRBV18	TGTGCCAGCTCACCAGCCAAGGGGTCTCGGTTTTTT	CASSPAKGSRFF
TRBJ2-1	.	.	TRBV5-1	TGCGCCAGCAGCTTCGACGTTCCCTTCTACAATGAGCAGTTCTTC	CASSFDVPFYNEQFF
TRBJ2-2	.	.	TRBV5-1	TGCGCCAGCAGCTCCCTGGGCCTCCCGAGTGCCGGGGAGCTGTTTTTT	CASSSLGLPSAGELFF
TRBJ2-1	TRBD1	few	TRBV2	TGTGCATCGAGCACAGGGGTCTACAATGAGCAGTTCTTC	CASSTGVYNEQFF
TRBJ1-2	.	.	TRBV30	TGTGCCTGGAGTGTGGTTCCGGGGGCGGGTGGCTACACCTTC	CAWSVVPGAGGYTF
TRBJ2-5	TRBD2	.	TRBV7-9	TGTGCCAGCAGCTTAGGTGCGGGGGGCGAGACCCAGTACTTC	CASSLGAGGETQYF
TRBJ1-1	.	few	TRBV6-5	TGTGCCAGCAGTCAGGGTATTAAGAACACTGAAGCTTTCTTT	CASSQGIKNTEAFF
TRBJ2-2	.	.	TRBV11-3	TGTGCCAGCAGCCTTGACACGATCACCGGGGAGCTGTTTTTT	CASSLDTITGELFF
TRBJ1-1	TRBD1	few	TRBV30	TGTGCCTGGAGTGTACTAGGGACAGGGAACACTGAAGCTTTCTTT	CAWSVLGTGNTEAFF
TRBJ2-2	.	few	TRBV2	TGTGCCAGCAGGAACAGGGATACGAACACCGGGGAGCTGTTTTTT	CASRNRDTNTGELFF
TRBJ2-5	.	few	TRBV2	TGTGCCAGCAGTGTTGAGTTCAGGGAGACCCAGTACTTC	CASSVEFRETQYF
TRBJ2-7	.	.	TRBV9	TGTGCCAGCAGCCCAAAGGGGGGTTTCTACGAGCAGTACTTC	CASSPKGGFYEQYF
TRBJ1-6	TRBD1	.	TRBV13	TGTGCCAGCAGCTCCTACAGGGGATATTCACCCCTCCACTTT	CASSSYRGYSPLHF
TRBJ2-4	.	few	TRBV21-1	TGTGCCAGCAGCCTTTCCGGGACAGGGGGTTTAGCCAAAAACATTCAGTACTTC	CASSLSGTGGLAKNIQYF
TRBJ1-1	.	.	TRBV5-1	TGCGCCAGCAGCTTGGCCTTAGGGTTGGACACTGAAGCTTTCTTT	CASSLALGLDTEAFF
TRBJ1-2	.	few	TRBV10-3	TGTGCCATCGGGCGGGGGGCGGATGGCTACACCTTC	CAIGRGADGYTF
TRBJ1-5	.	.	TRBV7-2	TGTGCCAGCAGACCCGACGGACAGTCCAATCAGCCCCAGCATTTT	CASRPDGQSNQPQHF
TRBJ2-3	.	.	TRBV19	TGTGCCAGTAGTATGGACGGAATAAGCACAGATACGCAGTATTTT	CASSMDGISTDTQYF
TRBJ1-1	.	.	TRBV10-3	TGTGCCATCAGACCTGCCACCGGCACTGAAGCTTTCTTT	CAIRPATGTEAFF
TRBJ1-1	.	.	TRBV10-2	TGCGCCAGCAGTGACCGGGTGGCAGGGACCACTGAAGCTTTCTTT	CASSDRVAGTTEAFF
TRBJ1-1	.	.	TRBV7-6	TGTGCCAGCAGCCCCCACAAACGGGGCAGAGAAAACACTGAAGCTTTCTTT	CASSPHKRGRENTEAFF
TRBJ2-3	TRBD2	.	TRBV9	TGTGCCAGCAGCGTAAGTCTGGCAGCGGGGGGGCTCACAGATACGCAGTATTTT	CASSVSLAAGGLTDTQYF
TRBJ1-3	.	.	TRBV30	TGTGCCTGGAGTGGGTCCAACACCATATATTTT	CAWSGSNTIYF
TRBJ2-7	TRBD1	.	TRBV6-5	TGTGCCAGCAGGCCCAGGCAGGGGGCAGAGCAGTACTTC	CASRPRQGAEQYF
TRBJ1-1	.	few	TRBV15	TGTGCCACCAGCAGAGCGGTGAACACTGAAGCTTTCTTT	CATSRAVNTEAFF
TRBJ1-1	.	few	TRBV18	TGTGCCAGCTCACGGCCTGGGACTGAAGCTTTCTTT	CASSRPGTEAFF
TRBJ2-4	.	.	TRBV23-1	TGCGCCAGCAGTCAATGGCGGAAAGGGGGGCGAAGAGGCAAAAACATTCAGTACTTC	CASSQWRKGGRRGKNIQYF
TRBJ1-6	TRBD1	once	TRBV13	TGTGCCAGCAGCCGAACGACAGGGAGGTATTCACCCCTCCACTTT	CASSRTTGRYSPLHF
TRBJ2-7	.	few	TRBV6-4	TGTGCCAGCTGGGCCCTCCGATACGAGCAGTACTTC	CASWALRYEQYF
TRBJ1-1	.	.	TRBV20-1	TGCAGTGCCCTGGGGCAGGTGGAAGCTTTCTTT	CSALGQVEAFF
TRBJ2-3	TRBD1	few	TRBV11-2	TGTGCCAGCAGCCTCGGACAGGTGTACACAGATACGCAGTATTTT	CASSLGQVYTDTQYF
TRBJ2-7	TRBD1	few	TRBV28	TGTGCCAGCATCCCCGAACCAGGGGGCAAACTCTACGAGCAGTACTTC	CASIPEPGGKLYEQYF
TRBJ2-1	.	.	TRBV7-2	TGTGCCAGCAGAACCGGGCCAAACAATGAGCAGTTCTTC	CASRTGPNNEQFF
TRBJ2-2	TRBD1	.	TRBV9	TGTGCCAGCAGCCCCCGGGACAGCTCGAACACCGGGGAGCTGTTTTTT	CASSPRDSSNTGELFF
TRBJ2-7	.	.	TRBV5-4	TGTGCCAGCAGCTTGGAACTCCCCACCTCCTACGAGCAGTACTTC	CASSLELPTSYEQYF
TRBJ1-2	.	few	TRBV6-5	TGTGCCAGCAGCGGACAGAGCTATGGCTACACCTTC	CASSGQSYGYTF
TRBJ1-1	.	few	TRBV11-2	TGTGCCAGCAGCTTCCCTGGGGCCTCGAACACTGAAGCTTTCTTT	CASSFPGASNTEAFF
TRBJ2-5	.	.	TRBV2	TGTGCCAGCAGAGAGGGGGGGGAGACCCAGTACTTC	CASREGGETQYF
TRBJ1-2	.	few	TRBV14	TGTGCCAGCAGCCAAACAGCGTATGGCTACACCTTC	CASSQTAYGYTF
TRBJ1-2	.	few	TRBV9	TGTGCCAGCAGCGTAGGATCCTCTGGGGGTGGCTACACCTTC	CASSVGSSGGGYTF